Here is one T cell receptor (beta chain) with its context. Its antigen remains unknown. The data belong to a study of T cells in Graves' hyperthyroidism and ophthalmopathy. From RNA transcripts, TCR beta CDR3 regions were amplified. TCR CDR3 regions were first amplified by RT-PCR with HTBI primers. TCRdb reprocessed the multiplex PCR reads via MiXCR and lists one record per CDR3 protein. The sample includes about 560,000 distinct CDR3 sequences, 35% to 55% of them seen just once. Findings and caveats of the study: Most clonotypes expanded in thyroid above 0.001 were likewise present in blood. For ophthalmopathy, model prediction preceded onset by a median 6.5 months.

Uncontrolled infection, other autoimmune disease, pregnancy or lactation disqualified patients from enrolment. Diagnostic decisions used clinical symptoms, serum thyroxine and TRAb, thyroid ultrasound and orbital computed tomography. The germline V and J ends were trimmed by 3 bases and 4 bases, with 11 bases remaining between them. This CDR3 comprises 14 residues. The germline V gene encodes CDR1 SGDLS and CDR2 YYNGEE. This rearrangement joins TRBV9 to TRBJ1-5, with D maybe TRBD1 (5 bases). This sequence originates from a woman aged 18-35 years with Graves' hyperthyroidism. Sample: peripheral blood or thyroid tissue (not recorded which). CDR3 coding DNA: TGTGCCAGCAGCGATGGGGGGGGGAATCAGCCCCAGCATTTT. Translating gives CASSDGGGNQPQHF.